This T cell receptor (beta chain) was sequenced for a study of patients and donors after allogeneic stem cell transplantation. This clonotype showed up many times. The V end lost 6 bases, the J end lost 0 bases, and 12 bases lay between the germline ends. Germline values: CDR1 MNHEY, CDR2 SVGEGT. This CDR3 comprises 15 residues. Each CDR3 protein gets one entry after TCRdb re-called the RT-PCR reads with MiXCR. Among about 960,000 distinct CDR3 sequences listed, 18% were seen once. The receptor was derived from a human donor who was either an allogeneic HSCT recipient or a stem cell or donor lymphocyte infusion donor (not recorded which). It is not recorded whose cells these are; they may come from a transplant donor. Sequencing used blood, either unsorted or a sorted T cell fraction (not recorded which). The rearrangement uses TRBV6-2 or TRBV6-3 and TRBJ2-1; D is unresolved. CDR3 region: CASSPHYGSYNEQFF. CDR3 sequence (DNA): TGTGCCAGCAGCCCACACTACGGCTCCTACAATGAGCAGTTCTTC.